Each of the 31 T cell receptor beta chains below was sequenced from the same sample in a study of cytomegalovirus exposure and HLA in healthy donors. Generated by immunoSEQ multiplex PCR, the TCRdb table keeps only in-frame clones and is missing some. Of about 310,000 clones listed, approximately 86% are singletons. The sample was PBMCs. The receptors derive from a man aged 25-45 years in good health and CMV-seronegative.

The chain links TRBV11-2 to TRBJ2-1, with 12 bases fitting TRBD2. Unmatched junction bases numbered 8, after V lost 1 base and J lost 7 bases. The germline gives CDR1 SGHAT, CDR2 FQNNGV. This CDR3 has 17 amino acids. In nucleotides, the CDR3 is TGTGCCAGCAGCTTAGGGCTAGCGGGGGGGCGGGAGAATGAGCAGTTCTTC. Translating it yields CASSLGLAGGRENEQFF.

The chain joins TRBV2 to TRBJ2-7, with D tentatively TRBD2 (5 bases). CDR3 size: 14 residues. Germline V gene data show CDR1 as SNHLY and CDR2 as FYNNEI. V was trimmed by 6 bases and J by 4 bases, leaving 16 bases between them. The CDR3 spells CASSYEGFGYEQYF. The CDR3 DNA reads TGTGCCAGCAGCTATGAGGGATTCGGGTACGAGCAGTACTTC.

The rearrangement joins TRBV29-1 to TRBJ1-5; 12 bases map to TRBD1. Germline V gene lookup returns CDR1 SQVTM and CDR2 ANQGSEA. This CDR3 contains 14 residues. The junction had 5 bases not matched to a gene; V was cut back by 6 bases and J by 5 bases. The CDR3 coding sequence is TGCAGCGTCTCCGGGACAGGGGGCGATCAGCCCCAGCATTTT. Protein sequence: CSVSGTGGDQPQHF.

The chain links TRBV30 to TRBJ2-1; possibly TRBD1 for D (6 bases). The germline V and J ends were trimmed by 2 bases and 7 bases, with 9 bases remaining between them. The CDR3 runs to 12 residues. In germline, CDR1 is GTSNPN, CDR2 SVGIG (reference sequence). The DNA for the CDR3 is TGTGCCTGGAGTAGTAGGGGGAATGAGCAGTTCTTC. The encoded protein is CAWSSRGNEQFF.

The chain couples TRBV6-5 to TRBJ1-1; D is unresolved. The CDR3 extends over 13 amino acids. CDR1 and CDR2 (germline): MNHEY, SVGAGI. Trimming pared 6 bases from V and 0 bases from J, leaving 8 bases between. The CDR3 sequence: CASRYRVNTEAFF. Written as DNA, the CDR3 is TGTGCCAGCAGATACAGAGTGAACACTGAAGCTTTCTTT.

This chain connects TRBV5-1 to TRBJ2-3; 8 bases are a match to TRBD2. This CDR3 is built from 15 residues. The germline V gene has CDR1 SGHRS and CDR2 YFSETQ. With 3 bases clipped from V and 4 bases from J, the junction kept 7 bases outside the gene matches. DNA for the CDR3: TGCGCCAGCAGCTCGGGGGGGCAGGGAGCAGATACGCAGTATTTT. Translating gives CASSSGGQGADTQYF.

The chain has TRBV9 and TRBJ2-3; 10 bases align to TRBD2. CDR1 and CDR2 from the germline V gene are SGDLS and YYNGEE. The CDR3 loop spans 18 amino acids. V was pared by 4 bases and J by 2 bases, with 13 bases of the junction left unmatched. This CDR3 reads CASSTHDYLAGATDTQYF. The CDR3 coding sequence is TGTGCCAGCAGCACCCACGATTACCTAGCGGGGGCCACAGATACGCAGTATTTT.

The gene calls are TRBV27 and TRBJ2-7; TRBD1 is a possible D gene (6 bases). Per the germline V gene, CDR1 is MNHEY and CDR2 is SMNVEV (reference sequence). The CDR3 has 15 amino acids. V was cut by 3 bases and J by 2 bases, with 14 bases left in between. Here the CDR3 reads CASSLTPDSTYEQYF. The DNA of the CDR3 is TGTGCCAGCAGTTTGACCCCGGACAGCACCTACGAGCAGTACTTC.

This clone was found a few times. V gene TRBV21-1 combines with J gene TRBJ2-7; the table gives TRBD1 as D, unverified against the DNA. TRBV21-1 is a pseudogene locus. The CDR3 sequence is 15 residues long. The CDR3 DNA sequence: TGTGCCAGCAGCATACCTCCGTGGGGGCCCTACGAGCAGTACTTC. Its translation is CASSIPPWGPYEQYF.

The chain combines TRBV2 with TRBJ1-1; D is undetermined. CDR1 and CDR2 from the germline V gene are SNHLY and FYNNEI. This CDR3 spans 14 amino acids. V was shortened by 6 bases and J by 7 bases, with 18 bases between the two germline ends. The CDR3 sequence is CASRILGLSSEAFF. In nucleotides, the CDR3 is TGTGCCAGCAGGATACTTGGACTAAGCAGTGAAGCTTTCTTT.

The CDR3 spells CAWSGWGAKTQYF. CDR3 nucleotide sequence: TGTGCCTGGAGTGGGTGGGGCGCGAAGACCCAGTACTTC. The chain employs TRBV30 and TRBJ2-5; TRBD1 is a possible D gene (5 bases). V was shortened by 1 base and J by 6 bases, with 12 bases between the two germline ends. The CDR3 spans 13 residues. Germline V CDR1 and CDR2: GTSNPN, SVGIG (reference sequence).

The V gene is TRBV6-6, the J gene TRBJ2-5, with 9 bases lining up with TRBD1. The J call may be mistaken, given a closer DNA end match to TRBJ2-7. The CDR3 length is 12 residues. CDR1 is MNHNY, CDR2 SVGAGI, per germline (reference sequence). The CDR3 nucleotides are TGTGCCAGTTCGACAGGGGGCTACGAGCAGTACTTC. Translation gives CASSTGGYEQYF.

The chain is built from TRBV7-9 and TRBJ1-5; D unclear. The germline CDR1 and CDR2 sequences are SEHNR and FQNEAQ (reference sequence). Trimming cost V 5 bases and J 1 base, with 9 bases left between them. This CDR3 has 14 residues. CDR3 sequence (DNA): TGTGCCAGCAGCCCGGTTATCAGCAATCAGCCCCAGCATTTT. Translating it yields CASSPVISNQPQHF.

This clone was recorded once. The V gene is TRBV7-2, the J gene TRBJ2-1; a possible D gene is TRBD2 (6 bases). This CDR3 region has 12 residues. CDR1 SGHTA and CDR2 FQGNSA come from the germline V gene. V lost 4 bases and J 9 bases, leaving 10 bases between the germline ends. The CDR3 protein is CASSSAGSEQFF. CDR3 nucleotides: TGTGCCAGCAGCTCGGCGGGGTCTGAGCAGTTCTTC. The complete variable domain, with remaining parts taken from reference TRBV7-2 and TRBJ2-1, reads GAGVSQSPSNKVTEKGKDVELRCDPISGHTALYWYRQSLGQGLEFLIYFQGNSAPDKSGLPSDRFSAERTGGSVSTLTIQRTQQEDSAVYLCASSSAGSEQFFGPGTRLTVL.

The chain uses TRBV5-3 and TRBJ1-4, with 9 bases that match TRBD1. TRBV5-3 is recorded as an ORF, its role being uncertain. J was trimmed by 4 bases and V by 4 bases; bases with no gene match: 5. This CDR3 comprises 15 residues. The CDR3 here is CARSVDRGNNEKLFF. The CDR3 DNA reads as TGTGCCAGAAGCGTTGACAGGGGGAATAATGAAAAACTGTTTTTT.

The rearrangement uses TRBV4-3 and TRBJ1-3, with D unresolved. The germline gives CDR1 LGHNA, CDR2 YSLEER. V shed 2 bases and J shed 2 bases, with 16 bases lying between them. The CDR3 has 17 amino acids. This CDR3 is CASSQSTGNEPGNTIYF. The DNA of the CDR3 is TGCGCCAGCAGCCAATCAACCGGGAACGAGCCTGGAAACACCATATATTTT.

The chain joins TRBV15 to TRBJ1-4; 8 nucleotides match TRBD1. The CDR3 runs 13 residues. Germline CDR1 LNHNV, CDR2 YYDKDF (reference sequence). The V and J ends lost 0 bases and 13 bases, in that order; junction bases with no gene match: 4. CDR3 sequence (DNA): TGTGCCACCAGCAGAGATCGGGACAGGATACTGTTTTTT. This encodes CATSRDRDRILFF.

J is TRBJ2-3 and V is TRBV5-1, with 9 bases matching TRBD2. The V and J ends lost 0 bases and 2 bases, in that order; junction bases with no gene match: 4. CDR1 is SGHRS, CDR2 YFSETQ, per germline. The CDR3 is 16 residues long. CDR3 coding DNA: TGCGCCAGCAGCTTGGAAGCGGGGGGCGTCACAGATACGCAGTATTTT. Translated: CASSLEAGGVTDTQYF.

The chain uses TRBV7-6 and TRBJ2-1; a possible D gene is TRBD2 (7 bases). The V gene lost 5 bases and the J gene lost 6 bases, with 20 bases spanning the gap. CDR1 SGHVS and CDR2 FNYEAQ come from the germline V gene. This CDR3 has 16 residues. The CDR3 sequence: CASSLRGGIPSNEQFF. The CDR3 DNA reads TGTGCCAGCAGCCTGAGGGGGGGAATCCCCTCCAATGAGCAGTTCTTC.

The J gene is TRBJ1-2, the V gene TRBV7-9; D may be TRBD1 (6 bases). Trimming cost V 8 bases and J 4 bases, with 8 bases left between them. The germline CDR1 and CDR2 sequences are SEHNR and FQNEAQ (reference sequence). The CDR3 totals 11 residues. CDR3 DNA: TGTGCCAGCTGGGACACCTATGGCTACACCTTC. Encoded protein: CASWDTYGYTF.

The V call is TRBV7-7, the J call TRBJ2-1; D unresolved. This CDR3 region has 17 residues. From germline, CDR1 is SSHAT and CDR2 FNYEAQ (reference sequence). V was trimmed by 5 bases and J by 2 bases, leaving 19 bases between them. CDR3 in DNA: TGTGCCAGCAGCCCCAAATTAAGACGGAGTCCCTACAATGAGCAGTTCTTC. Protein product: CASSPKLRRSPYNEQFF.

The chain combines TRBV5-4 with TRBJ1-2; TRBD1 aligns across 8 bases. Germline V gene sequence: CDR1 SGHNT, CDR2 YYREEE (reference sequence). V lost 7 bases, J lost 5 bases, and 10 bases stayed unmatched. The CDR3 contains 14 residues. CDR3 in amino acids: CASREDRVGYGYTF. The CDR3, as DNA: TGTGCCAGCCGGGAGGACAGGGTTGGGTATGGCTACACCTTC.

This chain joins TRBV5-1 and TRBJ2-3; TRBD2 matches 8 bases. From germline, CDR1 is SGHRS and CDR2 YFSETQ. The CDR3 sequence is 15 residues long. V was clipped by 5 bases and J by 0 bases; unmatched bases: 5. This CDR3 is CASSLTGGSTDTQYF. CDR3 sequence (DNA): TGCGCCAGCAGTTTAACGGGGGGGAGCACAGATACGCAGTATTTT.

V and J are TRBV4-2 and TRBJ2-7; TRBD2 aligns across 12 bases. V shed 5 bases and J 5 bases; nucleotides not matched to a gene: 7. CDR1 LGHNA and CDR2 YNFKEQ come from the germline V gene. CDR3 size: 15 residues. CDR3 nucleotides: TGTGCCAGCAGCTCCCGACTAGCGGGGGAGGACGAGCAGTACTTC. Its protein is CASSSRLAGEDEQYF.

The CDR3: CAWTGDANQPQHF. The CDR3 bases are TGTGCCTGGACAGGGGATGCGAATCAGCCCCAGCATTTT. The chain links TRBV30 to TRBJ1-5; a possible D gene is TRBD1 (6 bases). The germline CDR1 and CDR2 sequences are GTSNPN and SVGIG (reference sequence). The CDR3 has 13 amino acids. V lost 4 bases and J 4 bases, leaving 11 bases between the germline ends.

The rearrangement joins TRBV4-1 to TRBJ2-3, with 9 bases lining up with TRBD2. The CDR3 totals 17 residues. J lost 3 bases, V lost 0 bases, and 7 bases had no gene match. Germline values: CDR1 MGHRA, CDR2 YSYEKL. The CDR3 sequence: CASSQDRGGGRTDTQYF. As DNA, the CDR3 is TGCGCCAGCAGCCAAGATCGCGGGGGGGGGAGGACAGATACGCAGTATTTT.

J is TRBJ2-2 and V is TRBV5-4; unclear D gene. The CDR3 runs 12 residues. V shed 0 bases and J shed 8 bases, with 5 bases lying between them. CDR1 SGHNT and CDR2 YYREEE come from the germline V gene (reference sequence). The CDR3 DNA is TGTGCCAGCAGCTTGGTGGAGGGGGAGCTGTTTTTT. Its translation: CASSLVEGELFF.

This rearrangement joins TRBV19 to TRBJ2-7; a possible D gene is TRBD1 (5 bases). Trimming removed 4 bases from V and 5 bases from J, with 15 bases in between. The CDR3 is made up of 14 amino acids. Germline assignment: CDR1 LNHDA and CDR2 SQIVND (reference sequence). The CDR3 DNA follows: TGTGCCAGTAGTACAACAGGTACCGCTAACGAGCAGTACTTC. Its protein is CASSTTGTANEQYF.

V is TRBV18 and J is TRBJ2-5, with 8 bases that match TRBD1. This CDR3 spans 17 amino acids. Germline values: CDR1 KGHSH, CDR2 LQKENI. With V trimmed by 2 bases and J by 2 bases, 10 bases remained unmatched. CDR3 sequence (DNA): TGTGCCAGCTCACCAGGTTGGGACAGGCCTAATCAAGAGACCCAGTACTTC. It is translated as CASSPGWDRPNQETQYF.

This chain connects TRBV6-1 to TRBJ1-2; D is unclear. The ends were cut back, 6 bases at V and 4 bases at J, with 9 bases in the middle. Germline CDR1 and CDR2: MNHNS and SASEGT. The CDR3 spans 12 residues. CDR3: CASRAVTYGYTF. As DNA, the CDR3 is TGTGCCAGCAGAGCGGTTACCTATGGCTACACCTTC.

J is TRBJ2-3 and V is TRBV5-1; 9 bases map to TRBD2. The V gene end was trimmed by 0 bases and the J gene end by 0 bases; junction bases not matched to a gene: 5. CDR3 length: 17 amino acids. Germline lookup yields CDR1 SGHRS and CDR2 YFSETQ. The DNA for the CDR3 is TGCGCCAGCAGCTTGGAGCGGGGGGCTTCTAGCACAGATACGCAGTATTTT. The encoded protein is CASSLERGASSTDTQYF.